The clone carrying this T cell receptor beta chain has only a few counts. What it recognizes is unknown. The treatment here: roughly ten-day PBMC culture with coronavirus spike peptide pools or control peptides (ViraFEST assay). Before the COVID-19 pandemic (2011-2018), CD4+ T cells were obtained from the unexposed donor. The Oncomine TCR Beta short-read assay was applied to DNA of cultured CD4+ T cells. Once CD4+ T cells had been cultured, genomic DNA was extracted from them. TCRdb passed the PCR reads through MiXCR, listing each CDR3 protein once. Among about 5,400 distinct CDR3 sequences listed, about three fifths were seen once. Trimming took 8 bases from V and 4 from J, leaving 14 bases between them. The CDR3 runs 13 residues. CDR1 is SEHNR, CDR2 FQNEAQ, per germline (reference sequence). These data are taken from a study of vaccination and CD4 T cells after COVID-19.

This rearrangement joins TRBV7-9 to TRBJ1-2; the D gene is possibly TRBD1 (6 bases). The receptor comes from a human donor in good health. Sequencing was carried out using CD4+ T cells from blood, cultured in vitro. The chain's CDR3 is CASSRLDSYGYTF. CDR3 in DNA: TGTGCCAGCTCCCGATTGGACAGCTATGGCTACACCTTC.